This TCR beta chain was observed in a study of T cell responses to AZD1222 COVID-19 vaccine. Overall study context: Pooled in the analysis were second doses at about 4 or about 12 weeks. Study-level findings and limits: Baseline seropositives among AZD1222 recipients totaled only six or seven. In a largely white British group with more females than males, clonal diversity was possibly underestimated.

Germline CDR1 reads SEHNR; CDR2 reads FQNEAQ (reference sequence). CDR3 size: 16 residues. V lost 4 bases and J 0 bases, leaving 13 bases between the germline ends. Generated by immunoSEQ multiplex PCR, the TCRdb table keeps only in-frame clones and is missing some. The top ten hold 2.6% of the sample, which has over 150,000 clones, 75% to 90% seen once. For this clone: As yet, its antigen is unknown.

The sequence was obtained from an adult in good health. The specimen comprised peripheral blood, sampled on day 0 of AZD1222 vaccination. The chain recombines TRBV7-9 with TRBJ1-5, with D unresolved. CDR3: CASSSPRVYSNQPQHF. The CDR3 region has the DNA TGTGCCAGCAGCTCCCCAAGGGTATATAGCAATCAGCCCCAGCATTTT.